Listed here are 22 T cell receptor beta chains from one sample, sequenced in a study of regulatory T cells in long-lasting Graves disease. Assembly of TCR beta libraries relied on iRepertoire HTBI primers together with Arm-PCR of CDR3 regions. TCRdb called the multiplex PCR reads again in MiXCR, with one record for every CDR3 protein. The data contain more than 300,000 distinct CDR3 sequences, 15% to 20% of them singletons. Regarding time point: newly diagnosed GD, antithyroid drugs for less than 3 months. Researchers made the TCR library from RNA that was extracted from PBMCs. Separately, the same data were catalogued under a study of T cells in Graves' hyperthyroidism and ophthalmopathy.

The material was peripheral blood mononuclear cells (PBMCs), obtained at new diagnosis, from a patient treated with antithyroid drugs. The receptor set was obtained from a woman between 18 and 29 years old with Graves disease.

This clonotype came up many times. The V call is TRBV28, the J call TRBJ1-2, with a tentative D call TRBD1 (5 bases). V lost 8 bases, J lost 3 bases, and 13 bases lay in between. The germline gives CDR1 MDHEN, CDR2 SYDVKM. The CDR3 is made up of 13 amino acids. CDR3 bases: TGTGCCAGCTTGGTACGAGGGGACTATGGCTACACCTTC. Its protein is CASLVRGDYGYTF.

This clonotype has ten or more counts. V usage is TRBV24-1 and J usage is TRBJ2-7; tentatively, D is TRBD2 (5 bases). Germline V gene lookup returns CDR1 KGHDR and CDR2 SFDVKD. The CDR3 loop spans 14 amino acids. The V gene lost 3 bases and the J gene lost 2 bases, with 10 bases spanning the gap. The CDR3 DNA follows: TGTGCCACCAGTGATACACAGCGGACCTACGAGCAGTACTTC. The encoded protein is CATSDTQRTYEQYF.

V gene TRBV5-4 combines with J gene TRBJ2-1; TRBD2 might be the D (6 bases). Trimming removed 3 bases at V and 15 bases at J, with 16 bases between. Germline V CDR1 and CDR2: SGHNT, YYREEE (reference sequence). The CDR3 length is 12 residues. The CDR3 sequence is CASSYGTYRPFF. The CDR3 bases are TGTGCCAGCAGCTATGGGACTTACCGGCCGTTCTTC.

The chain carries TRBV27 and TRBJ2-1; perhaps TRBD2 as D (6 bases). The germline V and J ends were trimmed by 5 bases and 3 bases, with 20 bases remaining between them. This CDR3 contains 17 residues. Germline CDR1 is MNHEY and CDR2 is SMNVEV (reference sequence). The CDR3 region is CASSDQTGTPFYNEQFF. The CDR3, as DNA: TGTGCCAGCAGTGACCAAACCGGGACTCCTTTCTACAATGAGCAGTTCTTC.

The chain has TRBV9 and TRBJ1-2; D perhaps matches TRBD1 (6 bases). The CDR3 contains 13 residues. The germline V gene encodes CDR1 SGDLS and CDR2 YYNGEE. Trimming removed 3 bases at V and 5 bases at J, with 11 bases between. The CDR3 is CASSGHRAYGYTF. In DNA, the CDR3 is TGTGCCAGCAGCGGCCACAGGGCTTATGGCTACACCTTC.

The J gene is TRBJ1-2, the V gene TRBV6-2 or TRBV6-3; no clear D gene. Germline CDR1 and CDR2: MNHEY and SVGEGT. With 0 bases removed from V and 2 bases from J, the gap between germline ends came to 7 bases. CDR3 size: 14 residues. As DNA, the CDR3 is TGTGCCAGCAGTTACTCGGCCGGAAACTATGGCTACACCTTC. Residues: CASSYSAGNYGYTF.

There are many counts of this clonotype. The rearrangement uses TRBV11-3 and TRBJ2-5, with a tentative D call TRBD1 (5 bases). Germline loops: CDR1 SGHNT, CDR2 YENEEA. This CDR3 spans 13 amino acids. Trimming removed 5 bases at V and 3 bases at J, with 10 bases between. The CDR3 region has the DNA TGTGCCAGCAGCCCAGGACAAAAAGAGACCCAGTACTTC. Its translation is CASSPGQKETQYF.

This clonotype was found a few times. The chain combines TRBV12-3 or TRBV12-4 with TRBJ2-1; D may be TRBD1 (5 bases). CDR3 size: 14 residues. V gave up 5 bases and J gave up 8 bases, with 16 bases separating them. The CDR3 DNA reads TGTGCCAGCAGTGGGGCTTCAATGATCGATGAGCAGTTCTTC. Protein: CASSGASMIDEQFF.

This clonotype occurred many times. A read error may be the cause here, since a much bigger clone is one base away. Here the CDR3 reads CASSLKDEQYF. CDR3 bases: TGTGCCAGCAGCTTAAAGGACGAGCAGTACTTC. The chain is built from TRBV7-9 and TRBJ2-7; D is uncertain. The CDR3 spans 11 residues. Germline lookup yields CDR1 SEHNR and CDR2 FQNEAQ (reference sequence). Between the trimmed V and J ends, which lost 2 bases and 5 bases, there was a span of 4 bases.

This clonotype has at least ten counts. A single base separates this from a much larger clone, so it may be a read error. V is TRBV6-1 and J is TRBJ2-1; D not resolved. Trimming took off 7 bases at V and 0 bases at J, with 1 base between the two ends. Germline loops: CDR1 MNHNS, CDR2 SASEGT. The CDR3 is 11 amino acids. CDR3 sequence: CASNSYNEQFF. The CDR3 DNA sequence: TGTGCCAGCAACTCCTACAATGAGCAGTTCTTC.

At least ten counts were recorded for this clonotype. Relative to the germline gene, one junction end is altered; a read error may explain this. CDR3: CASSVISDNKQFF. CDR3 nucleotides: TGTGCCAGCAGTGTTATAAGTGACAATAAGCAGTTCTTC. V usage is TRBV2 and J usage is TRBJ2-5; D is undetermined. With the DNA end fitting TRBJ2-1 better, the J assignment may be wrong. This CDR3 comprises 13 residues. Germline V gene lookup returns CDR1 SNHLY and CDR2 FYNNEI.

The CDR3 loop is CASSSLRQDNSPLHF. The CDR3 bases are TGTGCCAGCAGCTCATTGAGACAGGATAATTCACCCCTCCACTTT. The genes are TRBV7-8 and TRBJ1-6, with a tentative D call TRBD1 (6 bases). V shed 4 bases and J shed 5 bases, with 12 bases lying between them. Germline CDR1 reads SGHVS; CDR2 reads FQNEAQ. The CDR3 covers 15 residues.

The chain employs TRBV5-1 and TRBJ1-6, with D unresolved. Germline values: CDR1 SGHRS, CDR2 YFSETQ. The CDR3 runs 16 residues. The V gene lost 3 bases and the J gene lost 10 bases, with 20 bases spanning the gap. The CDR3 DNA follows: TGCGCCAGCAGCTCTTCTGGGAGGGCCGGTGGCTCACCCCTCCACTTT. It codes for CASSSSGRAGGSPLHF.

This clonotype was seen many times. This chain joins TRBV13 and TRBJ2-1, with TRBD1 identical over 8 bases. CDR1 is PRHDT, CDR2 FYEKMQ, per germline (reference sequence). The CDR3 spans 17 residues. Trimming removed 0 bases from V and 4 bases from J; junction bases left unmatched: 8. CDR3 protein: CASSLGMTGDGYNEQFF. CDR3 in DNA: TGTGCCAGCAGCTTAGGAATGACAGGGGACGGGTACAATGAGCAGTTCTTC.

This clonotype was recorded a few times. This chain links TRBV20-1 with TRBJ2-7; D remains unclear. CDR1 and CDR2 (germline): DFQATT, SNEGSKA (reference sequence). The CDR3 loop spans 13 amino acids. Between the trimmed V and J ends, which lost 2 bases and 3 bases, there was a span of 11 bases. This CDR3 reads CSARRKQRYEQYF. CDR3 bases: TGCAGTGCTAGAAGGAAACAGCGCTACGAGCAGTACTTC.

There are many counts of this clonotype. The chain combines TRBV20-1 with TRBJ2-1, with D perhaps matching TRBD2 (7 bases). Germline loops: CDR1 DFQATT, CDR2 SNEGSKA (reference sequence). The CDR3 totals 15 residues. Trimming removed 5 bases at V and 4 bases at J, with 18 bases between. For the CDR3, the DNA is TGCAGTGCTCGAGGGGGAGGGGCGAATTACAATGAGCAGTTCTTC. It translates to CSARGGGANYNEQFF.

This clonotype was recorded a few times. This rearrangement joins TRBV9 to TRBJ2-3, with D unclear. V was clipped by 5 bases and J by 0 bases, with 10 bases between them. The germline CDR1 and CDR2 sequences are SGDLS and YYNGEE. CDR3 length equals 14 residues. The CDR3 loop reads CASSAISSTDTQYF. The CDR3 DNA reads TGTGCCAGCAGTGCTATCTCTAGCACAGATACGCAGTATTTT.

This clonotype has at least ten counts. The chain recombines TRBV12-3 or TRBV12-4 with TRBJ2-1; D could derive from TRBD1 or TRBD2 (6 bases each). The V end lost 0 bases, the J end lost 7 bases, and 13 bases lay between the germline ends. This CDR3 contains 15 residues. Written as DNA, the CDR3 is TGTGCCAGCAGTTTAGCGTGGCAGGGGAGGAATGAGCAGTTCTTC. Translated: CASSLAWQGRNEQFF.

About this clonotype itself: This clone may be a read error of a much larger clone one base away. The V and J genes are TRBV3-1 and TRBJ1-5; unclear D gene. V shed 1 base and J shed 3 bases, with 10 bases lying between them. The CDR3 runs 15 residues. Germline CDR1 LGHDT, CDR2 YNNKEL (reference sequence). CDR3 DNA sequence: TGTGCCAGCAGCCAAGCCGGGCCCTACAATCAGCCCCAGCATTTT. Translated, it gives CASSQAGPYNQPQHF.

This clonotype was observed many times. The chain recombines TRBV20-1 with TRBJ2-7; D is possibly TRBD1 or TRBD2 (6 bases each). The V end was cut by 3 bases, the J end by 6 bases, with 15 bases between. Germline lookup yields CDR1 DFQATT and CDR2 SNEGSKA (reference sequence). The CDR3 totals 13 residues. In DNA form, the CDR3 reads TGCAGTGCTAGCTTTTTTCCGGGGGCCGAGCAGTACTTC. As protein: CSASFFPGAEQYF.

The genes are TRBV6-9 and TRBJ2-1; 9 positions agree with TRBD2. The germline V gene encodes CDR1 MNHGY and CDR2 SVAAGI. This CDR3 has 16 amino acids. The ends lost 3 bases at V and 10 bases at J; junction bases unmatched: 13. CDR3 nucleotides: TGTGCCAGCAGTTACCAATCTAGCGGGGTGAGGGGGGAGCAGTTCTTC. Its protein product is CASSYQSSGVRGEQFF.

This clonotype was recorded many times. The chain carries TRBV3-1 and TRBJ2-5, with D maybe TRBD2 (6 bases). Between the trimmed V and J ends, which lost 2 bases and 9 bases, there was a span of 16 bases. The germline V gene has CDR1 LGHDT and CDR2 YNNKEL (reference sequence). The CDR3 length is 14 residues. The CDR3 DNA sequence: TGTGCCAGCAGCCAAAGGGCGGGACTTGGGGCCCAGTACTTC. This translates into CASSQRAGLGAQYF.